The clone carrying this T cell receptor beta chain was seen at least ten times. Antigen: not known. Unmatched junction bases numbered 7, after V lost 0 bases and J lost 5 bases. This CDR3 is built from 17 residues. Looked up from germline, CDR1 is SGHRS and CDR2 is YFSETQ. 5'RACE employing 10-nucleotide random UMIs yielded the cDNA. TCRdb called the 5' RACE reads again in MiXCR, with one record for every CDR3 protein. The sample yields some 57,000 distinct CDR3 sequences, under 5.5% seen once. This entry comes from a study of neurological immune-mediated disorders. About the research overall: The 35 or so multiple sclerosis patients comprised about 31 that were relapsing-remitting and 3 that were secondary progressive. Study-level findings and limits: Phylogenetic grouping assigned the repertoires of 18 of 34 multiple sclerosis patients to a single cluster of related CDR3 sequences. This cluster may be a repertoire-level signature.

The gene calls are TRBV5-1 and TRBJ2-5, with 13 bases fitting TRBD2. This receptor was identified in a woman aged 50 to 60 with multiple sclerosis. Sequenced material: PBMCs. The CDR3 nucleotides read TGCGCCAGCAGCTTGGTACAACTAGCGGGGGGGCTCGAGACCCAGTACTTC. It specifies CASSLVQLAGGLETQYF.